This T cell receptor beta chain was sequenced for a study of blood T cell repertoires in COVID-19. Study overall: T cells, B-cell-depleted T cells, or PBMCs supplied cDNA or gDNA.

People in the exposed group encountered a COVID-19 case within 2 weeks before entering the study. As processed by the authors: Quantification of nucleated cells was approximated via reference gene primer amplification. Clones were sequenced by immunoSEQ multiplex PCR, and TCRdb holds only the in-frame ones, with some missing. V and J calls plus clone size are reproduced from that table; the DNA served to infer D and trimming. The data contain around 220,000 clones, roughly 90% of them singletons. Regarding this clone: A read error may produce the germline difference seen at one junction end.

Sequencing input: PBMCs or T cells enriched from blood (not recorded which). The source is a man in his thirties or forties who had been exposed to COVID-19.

CDR3 loop: CASSQDGNRLNGQFF. CDR3 nucleotides: TGCGCCAGCAGCCAAGATGGTAATCGGTTGAATGGGCAGTTCTTC. This chain links TRBV4-3 with TRBJ2-1; D call uncertain. CDR1 and CDR2 (germline): LGHNA, YSLEER. CDR3 size: 15 residues.